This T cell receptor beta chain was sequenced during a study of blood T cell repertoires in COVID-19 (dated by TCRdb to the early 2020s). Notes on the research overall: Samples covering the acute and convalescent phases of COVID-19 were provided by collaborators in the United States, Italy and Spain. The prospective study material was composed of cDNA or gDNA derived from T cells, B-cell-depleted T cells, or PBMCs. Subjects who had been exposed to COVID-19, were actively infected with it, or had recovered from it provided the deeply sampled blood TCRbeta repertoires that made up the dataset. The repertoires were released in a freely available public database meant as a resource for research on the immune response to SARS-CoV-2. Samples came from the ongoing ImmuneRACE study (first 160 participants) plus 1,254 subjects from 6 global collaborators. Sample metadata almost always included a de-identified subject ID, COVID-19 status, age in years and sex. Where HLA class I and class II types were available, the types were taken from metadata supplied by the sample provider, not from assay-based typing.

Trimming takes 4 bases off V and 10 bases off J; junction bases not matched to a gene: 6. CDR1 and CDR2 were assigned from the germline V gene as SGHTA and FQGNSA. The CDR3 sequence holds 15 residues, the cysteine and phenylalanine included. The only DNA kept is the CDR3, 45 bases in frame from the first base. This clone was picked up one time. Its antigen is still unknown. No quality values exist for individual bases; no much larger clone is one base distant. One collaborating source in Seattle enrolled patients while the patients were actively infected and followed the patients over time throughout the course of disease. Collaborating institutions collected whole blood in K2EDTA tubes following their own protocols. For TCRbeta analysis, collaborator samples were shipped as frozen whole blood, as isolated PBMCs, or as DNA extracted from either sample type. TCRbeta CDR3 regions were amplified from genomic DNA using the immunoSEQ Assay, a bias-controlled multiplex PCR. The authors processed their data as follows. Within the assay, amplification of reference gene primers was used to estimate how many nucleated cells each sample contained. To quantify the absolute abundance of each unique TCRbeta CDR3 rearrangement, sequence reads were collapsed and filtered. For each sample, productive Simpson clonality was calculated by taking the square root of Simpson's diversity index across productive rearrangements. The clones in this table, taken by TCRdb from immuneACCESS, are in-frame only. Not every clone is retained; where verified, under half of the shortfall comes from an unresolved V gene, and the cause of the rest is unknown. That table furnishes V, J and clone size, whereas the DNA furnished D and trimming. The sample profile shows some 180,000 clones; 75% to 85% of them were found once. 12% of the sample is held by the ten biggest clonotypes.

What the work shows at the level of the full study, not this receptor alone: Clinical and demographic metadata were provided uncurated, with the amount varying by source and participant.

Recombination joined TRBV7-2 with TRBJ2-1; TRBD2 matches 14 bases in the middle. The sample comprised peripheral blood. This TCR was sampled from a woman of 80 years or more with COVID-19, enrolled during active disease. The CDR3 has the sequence CASSSLGLAGAEQFF. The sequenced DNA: TGTGCCAGCAGCTCCCTGGGACTAGCGGGAGCAGAGCAGTTCTTC. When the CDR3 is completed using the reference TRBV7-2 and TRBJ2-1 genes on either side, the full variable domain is GAGVSQSPSNKVTEKGKDVELRCDPISGHTALYWYRQSLGQGLEFLIYFQGNSAPDKSGLPSDRFSAERTGGSVSTLTIQRTQQEDSAVYLCASSSLGLAGAEQFFGPGTRLTVL.